These T cell receptor beta chains were read from a single sample in a study of blood T cell repertoires in COVID-19. Sequenced by immunoSEQ multiplex PCR; TCRdb stores in-frame clones only, minus some. Among over 450,000 clones listed, approximately 89% were seen once. Sequenced: peripheral blood. The receptors come from a man younger than 30 with COVID-19, enrolled during active disease. CDR3s include the opening cysteine and the closing phenylalanine or tryptophan. D genes are given only for firm matches. Only some rows state a clone size, as once, few, many or a class for expanded clones.

abundance | j_gene | v_gene | d_gene | CDR3nt | CDR3aa
. | TRBJ1-3 | TRBV19 | . | TGTGCCAGTAGTATAGCACAGGCCAACTCTGGAAACACCATATATTTT | CASSIAQANSGNTIYF
. | TRBJ1-6 | TRBV5-1 | TRBD1 | TGCGCCAGCAGCCAGGGACAGGATAATTCACCCCTCCACTTT | CASSQGQDNSPLHF
once | TRBJ2-7 | TRBV24-1 | . | TGTGCCACCAGTGGCGGCATACTCGACGAGCAGTACTTC | CATSGGILDEQYF
. | TRBJ1-5 | TRBV19 | . | TGTGCCAGTAGTATCTCGAATCACTATAGCAATCAGCCCCAGCATTTT | CASSISNHYSNQPQHF
. | TRBJ1-5 | TRBV19 | TRBD1 | TGTGCCAGTAGAACGGACAGGCGGGGCAATCAGCCCCAGCATTTT | CASRTDRRGNQPQHF
. | TRBJ2-3 | TRBV19 | TRBD2 | TGTGCCAGTAGTCCCACTTCGGGACTAGCAGTGTCAGATACGCAGTATTTT | CASSPTSGLAVSDTQYF
. | TRBJ2-7 | TRBV6-6 | TRBD2 | TGTGCCAGCAGTTATGTGGGGGGGAGCTCCTACGAGCAGTACTTC | CASSYVGGSSYEQYF
once | TRBJ1-4 | TRBV10-1 | . | TGCGCCAGCAGTGAACACGGGAATGAAAAACTGTTTTTT | CASSEHGNEKLFF
. | TRBJ1-6 | TRBV6-1 | . | TGTGCCAGCAGTGAAGACAGGGCGGCATCCTATAATTCACCCCTCCACTTT | CASSEDRAASYNSPLHF
. | TRBJ1-5 | TRBV6-5 | . | TGTGCCACCGCTCGGGAACCGAGAGTACAGCCCCAGCATTTT | CATAREPRVQPQHF
. | TRBJ2-7 | TRBV6-5 | TRBD2 | TGTGCCAGCAGCAGGACTAGCAGGTTACACGAGCAGTACTTC | CASSRTSRLHEQYF
. | TRBJ2-2 | TRBV27 | . | TGTGCCAGCACCCCTTTTGGAGGAGGGAGCACCGGGGAGCTGTTTTTT | CASTPFGGGSTGELFF
. | TRBJ1-1 | TRBV2 | TRBD1 | TGTGCCAGCAAATTGGGACAGACAAACACTGAAGCTTTCTTT | CASKLGQTNTEAFF
once | TRBJ2-5 | TRBV30 | . | TGTGCCTGGAGTGTACAGGCCAGAAAGGGGGAGACCCAGTACTTC | CAWSVQARKGETQYF
few | TRBJ1-1 | TRBV6-5 | . | TGTGCCAGCAGCCCCGGGACATCCGTTGAAGCTTTCTTT | CASSPGTSVEAFF
. | TRBJ2-7 | TRBV3-1/TRBV3-2 | . | TGTGCCAGCAGCCCCCACGCATCACAGGGCCTCTCTGAGCAGTACTTC | CASSPHASQGLSEQYF
. | TRBJ2-2 | TRBV11-2 | . | TGTGCCAGCAGCTTAACAGCAAACACCGGGGAGCTGTTTTTT | CASSLTANTGELFF
many | TRBJ2-1 | TRBV15 | TRBD2 | TGTGCCACCAGCAGAGATCGGCTAGCGGGAGGGAACAATGAGCAGTTCTTC | CATSRDRLAGGNNEQFF
. | TRBJ2-4 | TRBV5-6 | . | TGTGCCAGCAGCTGGGACGGGGGTGAGGACAAAAACATTCAGTACTTC | CASSWDGGEDKNIQYF
. | TRBJ2-3 | TRBV27 | TRBD1 | TGTGCCAGCAGTCTGAGGACAGGTTACACAGATACGCAGTATTTT | CASSLRTGYTDTQYF
once | TRBJ1-4 | TRBV5-5 | . | TGTGCCAGCAGCTTGGCCGGAGCTAATGAAAAACTGTTTTTT | CASSLAGANEKLFF
. | TRBJ2-7 | TRBV7-9 | . | TGTGCCAGCACTCGAAAGGAGACCTACGAGCAGTACTTC | CASTRKETYEQYF
. | TRBJ2-7 | TRBV18 | TRBD1 | TGTGCCAGCTCACCGCATACAGGGGCCGACGAGCAGTACTTC | CASSPHTGADEQYF
once | TRBJ2-1 | TRBV7-3 | TRBD2 | TGTGCCAGCAGCTCGCGGCGGGAGCAGAACAATGAGCAGTTCTTC | CASSSRREQNNEQFF
. | TRBJ2-7 | TRBV6-5 | TRBD1 | TGTGCCAGCAGCCGAGGACAGGGAAGGTACGAGCAGTACTTC | CASSRGQGRYEQYF
. | TRBJ2-7 | TRBV19 | TRBD1 | TGTGCCAGTAGTATAGGGGACAGACTCTACGAGCAGTACTTC | CASSIGDRLYEQYF
. | TRBJ2-6 | TRBV24-1 | . | TGTGCCACCAGCGGGGGTCTTCGTCCCGGGGCCAACGTCCTGACTTTC | CATSGGLRPGANVLTF
. | TRBJ2-2 | TRBV13 | TRBD1 | TGTGCCAGCAGCCCCCTCGACAGGGGGAACACCGGGGAGCTGTTTTTT | CASSPLDRGNTGELFF
. | TRBJ2-1 | TRBV30 | . | TGTGCCTGGAGTGCACAAATCCTGAATGAGCAGTTCTTC | CAWSAQILNEQFF
. | TRBJ2-7 | TRBV3-1/TRBV3-2 | TRBD2 | TGTGCCAGCAGCCGGACTAGCGGTAACTACGAGCAGTACTTC | CASSRTSGNYEQYF
. | TRBJ2-6 | TRBV4-1 | . | TGCGCCAGCAGCCAAGCCCAACAGAGTTCTGGGGCCAACGTCCTGACTTTC | CASSQAQQSSGANVLTF
. | TRBJ2-3 | TRBV7-3 | TRBD1 | TGTGCCAGCAGCTTAACAACAGGGGCAGATACGCAGTATTTT | CASSLTTGADTQYF
. | TRBJ1-4 | TRBV7-9 | TRBD1 | TGTGCCAGCAGCCACCGGGACAGCAGAAATGAAAAACTGTTTTTT | CASSHRDSRNEKLFF
. | TRBJ2-3 | TRBV6-6 | TRBD2 | TGTGCCAGCAGTCGGGAGGGCCGGGCAGATACGCAGTATTTT | CASSREGRADTQYF
. | TRBJ2-5 | TRBV18 | . | TGTGCCAGCTCACCAGAGGGGCGGGATCAAGAGACCCAGTACTTC | CASSPEGRDQETQYF
. | TRBJ2-7 | TRBV5-6 | TRBD2 | TGTGCCAGCAGCTTGGCGGCTAGCGGGAACGAAGGAGACGAGCAGTACTTC | CASSLAASGNEGDEQYF
. | TRBJ2-2 | TRBV5-1 | TRBD2 | TGCGCCAGCAGCTCCCCTAGCGGGTACCTCACCGGGGAGCTGTTTTTT | CASSSPSGYLTGELFF
. | TRBJ2-3 | TRBV19 | TRBD2 | TGTGCCAGTAGTATAGGGGGAGCGGGGGGTTACACAGATACGCAGTATTTT | CASSIGGAGGYTDTQYF
. | TRBJ1-2 | TRBV12-3/TRBV12-4 | . | TGTGCCAGCAGTGCCCCGGGGGACTATGGCTACACCTTC | CASSAPGDYGYTF
. | TRBJ2-5 | TRBV6-5 | . | TGTGCCAGCAGCCGCCGCTTTCGGGAGACCCAGTACTTC | CASSRRFRETQYF
. | TRBJ1-6 | TRBV5-1 | TRBD1 | TGCGCCAGCAGCTTGGGGGACAGGGGTGGTAATTCACCCCTCCACTTT | CASSLGDRGGNSPLHF
. | TRBJ2-3 | TRBV4-1 | TRBD2 | TGCGCCAGCAGCCCCACGCTCCGGCTAGCGGGAGGGAGAGATACGCAGTATTTT | CASSPTLRLAGGRDTQYF
. | TRBJ2-7 | TRBV2 | . | TGTGCCAGCACCCCATCAACTACCGGGGTTTACGAGCAGTACTTC | CASTPSTTGVYEQYF
. | TRBJ2-5 | TRBV5-1 | . | TGCGCCAGCAGCTGGAGACAGACAGAGACCCAGTACTTC | CASSWRQTETQYF
once | TRBJ1-2 | TRBV19 | . | TGTGCCAGTAGTAGTCAGTATGGCTACACCTTC | CASSSQYGYTF
. | TRBJ1-1 | TRBV2 | . | TGTGCCAGCAGTGGGACAGTTGAAGCTTTCTTT | CASSGTVEAFF
. | TRBJ2-1 | TRBV5-1 | . | TGCGCCAGCAGCTTGGGGGGGACAAACTCCTACAATGAGCAGTTCTTC | CASSLGGTNSYNEQFF
. | TRBJ2-3 | TRBV5-1 | . | TGCGCCAGCAGCTTGGGGGCAGGGGACACAGATACGCAGTATTTT | CASSLGAGDTDTQYF
few | TRBJ2-1 | TRBV5-1 | TRBD2 | TGCGCCAGCAGCTTATACCGTAGCGGGAGACCGGGAGGCTACAATGAGCAGTTCTTC | CASSLYRSGRPGGYNEQFF
once | TRBJ2-7 | TRBV2 | . | TGTGCCAGCAGTGAAGCTACAGACCACTACGAGCAGTACTTC | CASSEATDHYEQYF
. | TRBJ2-2 | TRBV19 | TRBD2 | TGTGCCAGTAGTATGACTAGCGGGAGGGCCAACGGGGAGCTGTTTTTT | CASSMTSGRANGELFF
. | TRBJ2-7 | TRBV3-1/TRBV3-2 | . | TGTGCCAGCAGCCAAGTTGCGGGGACCTCCTACGAGCAGTACTTC | CASSQVAGTSYEQYF